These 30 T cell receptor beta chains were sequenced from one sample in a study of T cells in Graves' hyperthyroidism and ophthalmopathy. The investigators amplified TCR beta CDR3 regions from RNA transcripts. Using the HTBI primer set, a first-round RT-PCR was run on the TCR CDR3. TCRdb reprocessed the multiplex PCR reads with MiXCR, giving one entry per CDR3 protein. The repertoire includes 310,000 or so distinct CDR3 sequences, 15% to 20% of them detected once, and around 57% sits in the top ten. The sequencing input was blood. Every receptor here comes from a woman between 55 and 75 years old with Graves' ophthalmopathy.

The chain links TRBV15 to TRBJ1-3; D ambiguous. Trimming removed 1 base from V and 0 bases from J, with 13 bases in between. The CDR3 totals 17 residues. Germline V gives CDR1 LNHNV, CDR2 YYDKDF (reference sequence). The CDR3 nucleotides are TGTGCCACCAGCAGAGGAGCTCGGGCTCTCTCTGGAAACACCATATATTTT. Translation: CATSRGARALSGNTIYF.

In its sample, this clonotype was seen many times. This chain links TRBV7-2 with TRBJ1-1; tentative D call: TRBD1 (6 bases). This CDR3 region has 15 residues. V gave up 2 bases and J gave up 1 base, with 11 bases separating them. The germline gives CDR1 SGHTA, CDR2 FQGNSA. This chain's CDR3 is CASSLNRVGNTEAFF. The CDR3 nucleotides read TGTGCCAGCAGCTTAAACAGGGTCGGGAACACTGAAGCTTTCTTT.

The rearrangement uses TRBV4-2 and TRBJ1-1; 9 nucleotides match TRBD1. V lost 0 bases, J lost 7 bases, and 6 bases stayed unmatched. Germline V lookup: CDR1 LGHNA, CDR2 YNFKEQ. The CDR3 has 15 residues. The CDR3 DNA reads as TGTGCCAGCAGCCAAGATGGACAGGGGCCCGATGAAGCTTTCTTT. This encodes CASSQDGQGPDEAFF.

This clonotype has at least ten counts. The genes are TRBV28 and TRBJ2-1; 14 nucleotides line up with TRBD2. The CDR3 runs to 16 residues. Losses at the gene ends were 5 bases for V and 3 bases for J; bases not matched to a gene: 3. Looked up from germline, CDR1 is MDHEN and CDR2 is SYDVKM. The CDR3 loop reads CASSRTSGRFYNEQFF. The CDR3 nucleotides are TGTGCCAGCAGTCGGACTAGCGGGAGGTTCTACAATGAGCAGTTCTTC.

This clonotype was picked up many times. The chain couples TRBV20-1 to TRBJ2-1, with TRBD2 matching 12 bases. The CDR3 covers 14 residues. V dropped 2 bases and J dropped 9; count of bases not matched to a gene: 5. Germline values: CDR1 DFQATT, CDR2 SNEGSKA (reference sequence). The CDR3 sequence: CSARLAGGPGEQFF. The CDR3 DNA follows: TGCAGTGCTAGACTAGCGGGAGGGCCAGGTGAGCAGTTCTTC.

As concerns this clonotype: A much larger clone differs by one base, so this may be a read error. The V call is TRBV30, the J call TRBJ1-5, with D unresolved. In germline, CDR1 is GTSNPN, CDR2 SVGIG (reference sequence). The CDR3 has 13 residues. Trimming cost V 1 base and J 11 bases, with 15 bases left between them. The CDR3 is CAWSDTGIQSQHF. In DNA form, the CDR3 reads TGTGCCTGGAGTGATACCGGGATCCAGTCCCAGCATTTT.

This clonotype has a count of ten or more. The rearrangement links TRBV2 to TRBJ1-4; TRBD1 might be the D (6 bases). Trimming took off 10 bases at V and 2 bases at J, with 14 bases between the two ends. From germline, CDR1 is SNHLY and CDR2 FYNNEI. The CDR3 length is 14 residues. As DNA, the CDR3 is TGTGCCAACGAGGAACAGGGTACTAATGAAAAACTGTTTTTT. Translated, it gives CANEEQGTNEKLFF.

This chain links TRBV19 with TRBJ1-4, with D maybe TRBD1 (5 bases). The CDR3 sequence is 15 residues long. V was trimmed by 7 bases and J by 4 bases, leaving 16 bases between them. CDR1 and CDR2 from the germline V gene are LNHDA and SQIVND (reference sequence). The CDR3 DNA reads TGTGCCAGTAAATCCCTTGGGGCGGATAATGAAAAACTGTTTTTT. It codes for CASKSLGADNEKLFF.

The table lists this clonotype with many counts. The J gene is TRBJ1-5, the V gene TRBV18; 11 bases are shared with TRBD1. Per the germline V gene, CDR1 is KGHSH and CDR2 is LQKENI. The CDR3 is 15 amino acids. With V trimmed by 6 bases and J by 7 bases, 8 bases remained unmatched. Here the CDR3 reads CASSRGQGAGQPQHF. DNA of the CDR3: TGTGCCAGCTCCCGAGGACAGGGGGCTGGGCAGCCCCAGCATTTT.

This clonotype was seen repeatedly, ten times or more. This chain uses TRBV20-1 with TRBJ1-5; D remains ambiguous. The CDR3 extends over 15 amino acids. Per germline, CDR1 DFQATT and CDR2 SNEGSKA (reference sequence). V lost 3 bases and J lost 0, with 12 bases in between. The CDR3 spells CSARTMGNSNQPQHF. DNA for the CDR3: TGCAGTGCTAGGACCATGGGAAATAGCAATCAGCCCCAGCATTTT.

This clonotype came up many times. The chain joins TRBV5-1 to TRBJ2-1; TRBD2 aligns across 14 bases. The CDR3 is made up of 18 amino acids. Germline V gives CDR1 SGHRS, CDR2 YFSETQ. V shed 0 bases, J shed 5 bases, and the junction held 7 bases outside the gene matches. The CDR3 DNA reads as TGCGCCAGCAGCTTGGCCGGGACTAGCGGGAGTCGGAACAATGAGCAGTTCTTC. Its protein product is CASSLAGTSGSRNNEQFF. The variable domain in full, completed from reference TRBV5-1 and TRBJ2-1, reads KAGVTQTPRYLIKTRGQQVTLSCSPISGHRSVSWYQQTPGQGLQFLFEYFSETQRNKGNFPGRFSGRQFSNSRSEMNVSTLELGDSALYLCASSLAGTSGSRNNEQFFGPGTRLTVL.

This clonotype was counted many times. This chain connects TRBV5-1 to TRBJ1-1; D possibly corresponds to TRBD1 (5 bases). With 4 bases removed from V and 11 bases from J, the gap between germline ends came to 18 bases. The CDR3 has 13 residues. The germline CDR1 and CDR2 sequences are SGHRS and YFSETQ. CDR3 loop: CASSRWMRRGAFF. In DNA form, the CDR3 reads TGCGCCAGCAGCCGTTGGATGAGGCGGGGGGCTTTCTTT. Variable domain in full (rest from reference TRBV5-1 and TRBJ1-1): KAGVTQTPRYLIKTRGQQVTLSCSPISGHRSVSWYQQTPGQGLQFLFEYFSETQRNKGNFPGRFSGRQFSNSRSEMNVSTLELGDSALYLCASSRWMRRGAFFGQGTRLTVV.

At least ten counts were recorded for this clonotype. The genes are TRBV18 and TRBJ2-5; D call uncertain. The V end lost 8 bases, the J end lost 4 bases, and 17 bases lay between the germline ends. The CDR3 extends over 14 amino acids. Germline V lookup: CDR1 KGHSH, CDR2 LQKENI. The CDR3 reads CASAESSGGETQYF. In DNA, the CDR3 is TGTGCCAGCGCTGAATCCTCGGGTGGAGAGACCCAGTACTTC.

The CDR3 spells CASSLGISGGETQYF. The CDR3 DNA reads TGTGCCAGCAGCTTAGGTATTAGCGGGGGTGAGACCCAGTACTTC. The chain employs TRBV13 and TRBJ2-5, with TRBD2 matching over 9 bases. The V gene's germline CDR1 is PRHDT and CDR2 FYEKMQ (reference sequence). CDR3 length: 15 amino acids. The J segment lost 5 bases and the V segment lost 0 bases, leaving 4 bases of the junction unmatched. Looking up the rest from reference TRBV13 and TRBJ2-5 gives the full variable domain: AAGVIQSPRHLIKEKRETATLKCYPIPRHDTVYWYQQGPGQDPQFLISFYEKMQSDKGSIPDRFSAQQFSDYHSELNMSSLELGDSALYFCASSLGISGGETQYFGPGTRLLVL.

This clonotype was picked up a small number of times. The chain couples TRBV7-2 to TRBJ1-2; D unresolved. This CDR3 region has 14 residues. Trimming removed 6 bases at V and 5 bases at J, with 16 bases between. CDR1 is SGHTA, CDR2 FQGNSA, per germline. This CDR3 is CASRPFPLRYGYTF. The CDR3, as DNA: TGTGCCAGCAGACCCTTCCCGTTGAGGTATGGCTACACCTTC.

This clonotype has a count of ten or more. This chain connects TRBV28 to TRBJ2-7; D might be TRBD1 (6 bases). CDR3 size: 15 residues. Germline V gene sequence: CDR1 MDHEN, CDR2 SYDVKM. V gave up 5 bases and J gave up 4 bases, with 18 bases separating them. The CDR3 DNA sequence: TGTGCCAGCAGTCAGACAGGCCCCCTTAAGTACGAGCAGTACTTC. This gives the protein CASSQTGPLKYEQYF.

CDR3 DNA: TGCAGCGTTGTTATGTACAGGGGCACCTATGGCTACACCTTC. Translating it yields CSVVMYRGTYGYTF. The genes are TRBV29-1 and TRBJ1-2; 7 bases match TRBD1. Germline V gene data show CDR1 as SQVTM and CDR2 as ANQGSEA. The CDR3 totals 14 residues. V dropped 4 bases and J dropped 4; count of bases not matched to a gene: 9.

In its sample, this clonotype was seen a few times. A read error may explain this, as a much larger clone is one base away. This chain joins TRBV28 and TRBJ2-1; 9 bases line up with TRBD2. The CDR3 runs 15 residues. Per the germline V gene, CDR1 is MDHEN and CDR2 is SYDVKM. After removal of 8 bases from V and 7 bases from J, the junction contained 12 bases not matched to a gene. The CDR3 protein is CASGSSGRPRNEQFF. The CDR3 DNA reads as TGTGCCAGCGGTTCCAGCGGGAGGCCGAGGAATGAGCAGTTCTTC. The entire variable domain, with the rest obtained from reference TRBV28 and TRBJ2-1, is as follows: DVKVTQSSRYLVKRTGEKVFLECVQDMDHENMFWYRQDPGLGLRLIYFSYDVKMKEKGDIPEGYSVSREKKERFSLILESASTNQTSMYLCASGSSGRPRNEQFFGPGTRLTVL.

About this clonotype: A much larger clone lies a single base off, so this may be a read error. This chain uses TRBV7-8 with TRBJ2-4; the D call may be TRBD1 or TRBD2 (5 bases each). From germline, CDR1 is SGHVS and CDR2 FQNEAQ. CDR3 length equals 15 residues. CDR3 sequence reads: CASGQSGLAKSIQYF. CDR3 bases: TGTGCCAGCGGACAAAGTGGCCTAGCCAAAAGCATTCAGTACTTC.

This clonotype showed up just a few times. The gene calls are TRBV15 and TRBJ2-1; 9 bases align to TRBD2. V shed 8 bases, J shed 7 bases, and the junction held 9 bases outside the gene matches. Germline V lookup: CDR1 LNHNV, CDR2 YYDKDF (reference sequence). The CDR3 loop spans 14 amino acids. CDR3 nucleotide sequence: TGTGCCACCTCTCTAGCGGGAATGTCGAATGAGCAGTTCTTC. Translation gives CATSLAGMSNEQFF.

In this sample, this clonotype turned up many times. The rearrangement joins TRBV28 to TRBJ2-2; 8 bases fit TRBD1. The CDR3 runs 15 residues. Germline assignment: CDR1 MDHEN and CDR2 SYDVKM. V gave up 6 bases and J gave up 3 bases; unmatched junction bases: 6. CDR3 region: CASRTGGHHTGELFF. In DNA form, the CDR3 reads TGTGCCAGCAGAACAGGGGGACATCACACCGGGGAGCTGTTTTTT.

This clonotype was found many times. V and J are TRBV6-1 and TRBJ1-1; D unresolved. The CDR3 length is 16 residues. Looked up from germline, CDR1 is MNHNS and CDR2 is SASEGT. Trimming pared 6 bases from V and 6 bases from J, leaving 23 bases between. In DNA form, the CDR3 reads TGTGCCAGCAGCTCAAAGGCTCCCGGACGGTTACCTGAAGCTTTCTTT. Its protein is CASSSKAPGRLPEAFF.

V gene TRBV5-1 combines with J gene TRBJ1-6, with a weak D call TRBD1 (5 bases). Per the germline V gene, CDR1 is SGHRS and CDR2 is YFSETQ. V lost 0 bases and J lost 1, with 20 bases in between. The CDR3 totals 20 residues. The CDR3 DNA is TGCGCCAGCAGCTTGGTACCCACGGGGGGGGATGGATCCTATAATTCACCCCTCCACTTT. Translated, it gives CASSLVPTGGDGSYNSPLHF.

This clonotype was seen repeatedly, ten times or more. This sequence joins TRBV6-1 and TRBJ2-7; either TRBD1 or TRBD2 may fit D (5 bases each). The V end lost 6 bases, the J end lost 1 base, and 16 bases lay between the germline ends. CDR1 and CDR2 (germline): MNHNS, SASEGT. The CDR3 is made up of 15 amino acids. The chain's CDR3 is CASRSLGDHSYEQYF. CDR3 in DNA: TGTGCCAGCAGGTCCCTCGGGGACCATTCCTACGAGCAGTACTTC.

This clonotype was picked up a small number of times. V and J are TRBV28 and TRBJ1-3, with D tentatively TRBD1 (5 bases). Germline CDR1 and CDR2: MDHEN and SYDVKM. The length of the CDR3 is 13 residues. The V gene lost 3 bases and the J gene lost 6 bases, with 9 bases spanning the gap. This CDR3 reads CASSFDRTNTIYF. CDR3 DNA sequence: TGTGCCAGCAGTTTCGACAGAACAAACACCATATATTTT.

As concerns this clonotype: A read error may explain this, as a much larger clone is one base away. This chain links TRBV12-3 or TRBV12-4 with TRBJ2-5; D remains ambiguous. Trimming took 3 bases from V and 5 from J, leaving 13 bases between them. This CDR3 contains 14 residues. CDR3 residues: CASSFSLRGETQYF. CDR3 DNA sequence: TGTGCCAGCAGTTTTTCCTTACGTGGGGAGACCCAGTACTTC.

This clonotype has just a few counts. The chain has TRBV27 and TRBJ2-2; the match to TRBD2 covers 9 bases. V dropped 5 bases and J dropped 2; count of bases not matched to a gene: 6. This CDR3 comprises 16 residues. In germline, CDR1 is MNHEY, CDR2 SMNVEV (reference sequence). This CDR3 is CASSPRTSANTGELFF. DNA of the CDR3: TGTGCCAGCAGTCCCAGGACTAGCGCAAACACCGGGGAGCTGTTTTTT.

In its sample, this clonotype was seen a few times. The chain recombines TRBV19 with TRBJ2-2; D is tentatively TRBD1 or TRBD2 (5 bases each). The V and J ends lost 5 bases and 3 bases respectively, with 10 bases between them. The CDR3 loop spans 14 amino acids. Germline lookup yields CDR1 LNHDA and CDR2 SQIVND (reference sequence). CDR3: CASSDGADTGELFF. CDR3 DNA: TGTGCCAGTAGTGACGGGGCGGACACCGGGGAGCTGTTTTTT.

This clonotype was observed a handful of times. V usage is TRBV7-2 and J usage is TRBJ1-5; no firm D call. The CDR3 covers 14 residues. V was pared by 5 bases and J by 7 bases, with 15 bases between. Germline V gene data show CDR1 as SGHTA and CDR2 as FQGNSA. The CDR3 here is CASSPRVVFQPQHF. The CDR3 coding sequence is TGTGCCAGCAGCCCCCGGGTGGTTTTCCAGCCCCAGCATTTT.

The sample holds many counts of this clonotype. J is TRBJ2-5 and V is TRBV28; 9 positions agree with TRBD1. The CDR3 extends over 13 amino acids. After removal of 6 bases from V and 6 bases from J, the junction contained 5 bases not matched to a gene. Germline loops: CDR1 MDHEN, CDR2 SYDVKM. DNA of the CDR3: TGTGCCAGCAGGAGGACAGGGGAGAAGACCCAGTACTTC. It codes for CASRRTGEKTQYF.